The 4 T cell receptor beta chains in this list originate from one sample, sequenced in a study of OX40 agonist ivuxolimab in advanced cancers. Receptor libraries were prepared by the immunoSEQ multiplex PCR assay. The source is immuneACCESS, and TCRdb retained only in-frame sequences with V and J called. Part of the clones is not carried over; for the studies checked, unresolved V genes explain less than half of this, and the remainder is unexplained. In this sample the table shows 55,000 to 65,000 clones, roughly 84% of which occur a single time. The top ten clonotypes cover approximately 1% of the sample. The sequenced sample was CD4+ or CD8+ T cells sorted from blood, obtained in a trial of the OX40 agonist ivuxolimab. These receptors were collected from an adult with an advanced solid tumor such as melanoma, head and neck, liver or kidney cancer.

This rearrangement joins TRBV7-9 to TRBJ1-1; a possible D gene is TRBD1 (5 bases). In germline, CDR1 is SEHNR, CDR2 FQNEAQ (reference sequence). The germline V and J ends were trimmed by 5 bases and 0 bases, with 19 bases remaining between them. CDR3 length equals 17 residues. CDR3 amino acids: CASSPTRGGPMNTEAFF. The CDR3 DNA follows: TGTGCCAGCAGCCCAACCCGCGGGGGACCGATGAACACTGAAGCTTTCTTT.

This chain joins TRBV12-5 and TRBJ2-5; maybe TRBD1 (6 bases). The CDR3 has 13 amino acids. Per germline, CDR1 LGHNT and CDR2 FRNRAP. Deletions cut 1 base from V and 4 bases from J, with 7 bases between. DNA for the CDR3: TGTGCTAGTGGTTTGGAGGGGGTAGAGACCCAGTACTTC. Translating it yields CASGLEGVETQYF. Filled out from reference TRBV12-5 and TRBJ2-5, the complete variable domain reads DARVTQTPRHKVTEMGQEVTMRCQPILGHNTVFWYRQTMMQGLELLAYFRNRAPLDDSGMPKDRFSAEMPDATLATLKIQPSEPRDSAVYFCASGLEGVETQYFGPGTRLLVL.

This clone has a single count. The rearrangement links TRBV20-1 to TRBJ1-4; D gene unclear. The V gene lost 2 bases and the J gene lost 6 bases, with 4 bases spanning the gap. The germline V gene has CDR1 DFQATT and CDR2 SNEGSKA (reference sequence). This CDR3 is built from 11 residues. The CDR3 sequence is CSARPDEKLFF. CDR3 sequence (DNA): TGCAGTGCTAGACCCGATGAAAAACTGTTTTTT.

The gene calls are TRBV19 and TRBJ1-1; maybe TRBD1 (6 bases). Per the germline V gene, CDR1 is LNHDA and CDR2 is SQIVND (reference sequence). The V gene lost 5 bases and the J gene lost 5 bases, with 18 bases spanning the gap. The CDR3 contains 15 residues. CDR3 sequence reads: CASSPRAGAGTEAFF. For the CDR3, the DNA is TGTGCCAGTAGTCCTCGTGCGGGGGCAGGGACTGAAGCTTTCTTT.